Sequencing of this TCR beta chain was carried out in a study of T cells in localized non-small cell lung cancer. Whole-study findings and limits: A denser population of T cells in blood accompanied longer overall survival. Heterogeneity within the tumor remains possible, as just one region underwent sequencing. Of the tissues analyzed, uninvolved adjacent lung showed maximal T cell clonality, greater than tumor.

About this clone itself: Its antigen is not identified.

The method was immunoSEQ multiplex PCR; TCRdb's version includes in-frame clones alone and lacks a portion of them. The sample includes around 26,000 clones, 91% of them seen just once. The J segment lost 7 bases and the V segment lost 5 bases, leaving 17 bases of the junction unmatched. Germline lookup yields CDR1 PRHDT and CDR2 FYEKMQ (reference sequence). CDR3 length equals 16 residues. This TCR came from a female donor aged 60 or older with stage II squamous cell lung carcinoma. The gene calls are TRBV13 and TRBJ2-7; 7 nucleotides agree with TRBD1. Sample: peripheral blood, taken before any cancer treatment. DNA of the CDR3: TGTGCCAGCAGCCCCCGGGACAGAGGGTCGGAGTGGGAGCAGTACTTC. Translated: CASSPRDRGSEWEQYF.